The T cell receptor (beta chain) under discussion was sequenced for a study of technical replicates of blood from several donors (dated by TCRdb to about 2017). Library preparation employed the immunoSEQ multiplex PCR assay. TCRdb took over this immuneACCESS table, retaining in-frame rearrangements with V and J assigned. Such tables are incomplete; in checked studies, under half of the missing clones stem from an unresolved V gene, and the remainder is unexplained. The sample contains some 80,000 clones, about 95% of them found a single time. The ten largest account for 0.38% of the sample. Comments on this clone: No antigen is known for it. No qualities accompany the bases; no much larger clone lies one base away.

Input material: T cells isolated from PBMCs. The sequence was collected from a human donor in good health.

The bases read TGTGCCAGCTCAGCTGGGACACTGAAAGGGATCGATCAGCCCCAGCATTTT. The resulting protein is CASSAGTLKGIDQPQHF. This chain joins TRBV18 to TRBJ1-5, with TRBD1 perhaps the D gene, on 6 matching bases. Via the germline V gene, CDR1 is KGHSH and CDR2 LQKENI. The trim is 5 bases for V and 5 bases for J, with a gap of 22 bases between the germline ends. The CDR3 measures 17 amino acids from cysteine to phenylalanine. Left in the record is the CDR3 DNA by itself, 51 bases read in frame from the first base.